Below are 5 T cell receptor beta chains sequenced from a single sample in a study of T-cell memory formation after mild COVID-19. TCRdb recomputed calls from the 5' RACE reads with MiXCR, one row per CDR3 protein. The sample holds hundreds of thousands of distinct CDR3 sequences, 15% to 20% seen once. Input material: PBMCs or a T cell subset sorted from them (not recorded which). The receptors originated from an adult woman who had mild COVID-19 (a few samples of this study predate the infection). Cell type and time point are not known.

The rearrangement links TRBV7-3 to TRBJ2-1, with D perhaps TRBD2 (6 bases). V lost 2 bases to trimming and J lost 7 bases, with 9 bases between them. The CDR3 runs 13 residues. Germline V lookup: CDR1 SGHTA, CDR2 FQGTGA. The CDR3: CASSLASVNEQFF. CDR3 nucleotides: TGTGCCAGCAGCTTAGCTAGCGTGAATGAGCAGTTCTTC. The full variable domain, its missing parts supplied by reference TRBV7-3 and TRBJ2-1, is GAGVSQTPSNKVTEKGKYVELRCDPISGHTALYWYRQSLGQGPEFLIYFQGTGAADDSGLPNDRFFAVRPEGSVSTLKIQRTERGDSAVYLCASSLASVNEQFFGPGTRLTVL.

This clonotype was counted between two and nine times. This chain joins TRBV7-9 and TRBJ2-1; D is perhaps TRBD1 or TRBD2 (6 bases each). Germline CDR1 reads SEHNR; CDR2 reads FQNEAQ (reference sequence). Trimming left V 8 bases short and J 0 bases short, with 11 bases between. The CDR3 covers 14 residues. The CDR3 region is CASGGPSSYNEQFF. CDR3 nucleotides: TGTGCCAGCGGGGGGCCTAGCTCCTACAATGAGCAGTTCTTC.

CDR3 in amino acids: CASSVLQGVNGYTF. In DNA form, the CDR3 reads TGTGCCAGCAGCGTATTACAGGGCGTTAATGGCTACACCTTC. V gene TRBV5-6 combines with J gene TRBJ1-2; TRBD1 might be the D (6 bases). CDR1 is SGHDT, CDR2 YYEEEE, per germline. Between the trimmed V and J ends, which lost 4 bases and 6 bases, there was a span of 16 bases. This CDR3 spans 14 amino acids.

V is TRBV7-8 and J is TRBJ1-1, with D uncertain. V was clipped by 5 bases and J by 1 base, with 17 bases between them. This CDR3 comprises 16 residues. Germline V gene lookup returns CDR1 SGHVS and CDR2 FQNEAQ. CDR3 protein: CASSLFLPRGNTEAFF. CDR3 DNA: TGTGCCAGCAGCCTATTTTTGCCGCGGGGGAACACTGAAGCTTTCTTT.

The chain employs TRBV5-1 and TRBJ2-7; 8 bases map to TRBD1. From germline, CDR1 is SGHRS and CDR2 YFSETQ. The CDR3 runs 14 residues. Trimming removed 7 bases from V and 1 base from J; junction bases left unmatched: 7. CDR3 residues: CASYTGTGSYEQYF. The CDR3 bases are TGCGCCAGCTACACCGGGACAGGTTCCTACGAGCAGTACTTC.